These T cell receptor beta chains were read from a single sample in a study of Ad26.COV2.S vaccination and SARS-CoV-2 variants. Using immunoSEQ multiplex PCR, the repertoire was profiled, and TCRdb retains in-frame clones only, with some absent. This sample has hundreds of thousands of clones, with about 89% found just once. Sample: peripheral blood, taken in a trial of Ad26.COV2.S vaccine versus placebo. Receptors originate from a person aged 18-60 years who received the Ad26.COV2.S COVID-19 vaccine or a placebo. CDR3s include the opening cysteine and the closing phenylalanine or tryptophan. D genes are given only for firm matches.

.	TRBV12-5	12	TRBJ1-2	CASEGGDYGYTF	TGTGCTAGTGAGGGAGGGGACTATGGCTACACCTTC
.	TRBV18	16	TRBJ2-2	CASSPTGARNTGELFF	TGTGCCAGCTCACCAACCGGGGCTAGGAACACCGGGGAGCTGTTTTTT
.	TRBV7-2	14	TRBJ2-1	CASLEGGLYNEQFF	TGTGCCAGCCTTGAGGGGGGTCTTTACAATGAGCAGTTCTTC
.	TRBV30	16	TRBJ1-4	CAWSVTRQATNEKLFF	TGTGCCTGGAGTGTCACCCGACAAGCAACTAATGAAAAACTGTTTTTT
.	TRBV7-8	16	TRBJ2-1	CASSSPGALSYNEQFF	TGTGCCAGCAGCTCACCGGGAGCTCTTTCCTACAATGAGCAGTTCTTC
TRBD1	TRBV9	13	TRBJ1-2	CASSVRTGDGYTF	TGTGCCAGCAGCGTACGGACAGGGGACGGCTACACCTTC
.	TRBV6-5	14	TRBJ1-4	CASSITAQNEKLFF	TGTGCCAGCAGTATTACAGCTCAAAATGAAAAACTGTTTTTT
.	TRBV9	14	TRBJ1-1	CASSPFQGNTEAFF	TGTGCCAGCAGCCCCTTCCAGGGGAACACTGAAGCTTTCTTT
.	TRBV6-1	11	TRBJ2-1	CASSEGNEQFF	TGTGCCAGCAGTGAAGGCAATGAGCAGTTCTTC
.	TRBV7-9	15	TRBJ1-4	CASSLGEGTNEKLFF	TGTGCCAGCAGCTTAGGGGAGGGGACTAATGAAAAACTGTTTTTT
TRBD1	TRBV18	17	TRBJ1-6	CASSPVTGTATNSPLHF	TGTGCCAGCTCACCCGTAACCGGGACAGCAACAAATTCACCCCTCCACTTT
TRBD1	TRBV5-1	16	TRBJ2-7	CASSLAAGTGGHEQYF	TGCGCCAGCAGCTTGGCTGCCGGGACAGGGGGTCACGAGCAGTACTTC
.	TRBV7-2	14	TRBJ2-5	CASSPRGPQETQYF	TGTGCCAGCAGCCCTCGGGGGCCTCAAGAGACCCAGTACTTC